The 5 T cell receptor beta chains given below trace back to one sample, sequenced in a study of molecular identifiers for immune sequencing clone quantification. TCRdb fed the PCR reads into MiXCR, producing one record per CDR3 protein. This table holds more than 250,000 distinct CDR3 sequences, about 20% found once. The sequencing input was naive CD8+ T cells from blood, with Jurkat cell RNA spiked in. The sample's subset: FACS-sorted CD8+CD4-CCR7+CD45RA+ naive T cells. These receptors all come from a human donor in good health. Some libraries in this study had Jurkat cell RNA spiked in.

This clonotype was recorded only once. This could be a read error, since a much larger clone is one nucleotide away. The V gene is TRBV3-1, the J gene TRBJ2-3, with D unresolved. The CDR3 runs 14 residues. From germline, CDR1 is LGHDT and CDR2 YNNKEL (reference sequence). Trimming shortened V by 5 bases and J by 4 bases, and 13 bases separated the two germline ends. The CDR3 spells CASSIRPEPDTQYF. In DNA, the CDR3 is TGTGCCAGCAGCATAAGACCCGAACCAGATACGCAGTATTTT.

This clonotype showed up many times. The chain links TRBV14 to TRBJ1-2; maybe TRBD1 (6 bases). The CDR3 runs 13 residues. Deletions cut 2 bases from V and 6 bases from J, with 10 bases between. The germline CDR1 and CDR2 sequences are SGHDN and FVKESK. CDR3: CASSQLRDNGYTF. CDR3 bases: TGTGCCAGCAGCCAACTCCGGGACAATGGCTACACCTTC.

This clonotype was observed many times. The genes are TRBV18 and TRBJ2-2; 7 bases align to TRBD1. The CDR3 is 15 residues long. With V trimmed by 3 bases and J by 3 bases, 4 bases remained unmatched. Germline V gene lookup returns CDR1 KGHSH and CDR2 LQKENI. The CDR3 nucleotides are TGTGCCAGCTCACCTACTGACAGGGACACCGGGGAGCTGTTTTTT. Protein sequence: CASSPTDRDTGELFF.

V and J are TRBV10-3 and TRBJ2-7, with D possibly being TRBD2 (6 bases). The germline CDR1 and CDR2 sequences are ENHRY and SYGVKD. The V end was cut by 7 bases, the J end by 5 bases, with 12 bases between. The CDR3 totals 12 residues. The CDR3 sequence is CAIMGEADEQYF. The CDR3, as DNA: TGTGCCATCATGGGGGAGGCCGACGAGCAGTACTTC.

This clonotype turned up a few times. The CDR3 region has the DNA TGTGCCAGCAGCAGTATGAGCCGGGGGGTCGAGACCCAGTACTTC. Amino acid sequence: CASSSMSRGVETQYF. The chain uses TRBV11-2 and TRBJ2-5, with 7 bases identical to TRBD2. CDR1 and CDR2 from the germline V gene are SGHAT and FQNNGV. The junction had 11 bases not matched to a gene; V was cut back by 5 bases and J by 5 bases. The CDR3 has 15 residues.